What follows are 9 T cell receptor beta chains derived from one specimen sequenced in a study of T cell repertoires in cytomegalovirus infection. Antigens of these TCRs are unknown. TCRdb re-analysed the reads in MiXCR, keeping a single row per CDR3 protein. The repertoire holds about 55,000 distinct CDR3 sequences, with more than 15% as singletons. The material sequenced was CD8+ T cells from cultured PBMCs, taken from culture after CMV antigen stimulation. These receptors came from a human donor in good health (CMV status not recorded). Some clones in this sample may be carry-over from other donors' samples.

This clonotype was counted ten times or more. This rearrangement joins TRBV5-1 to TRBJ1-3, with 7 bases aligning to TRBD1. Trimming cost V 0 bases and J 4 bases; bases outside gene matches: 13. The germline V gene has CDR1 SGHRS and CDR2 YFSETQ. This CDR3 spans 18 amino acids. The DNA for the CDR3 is TGCGCCAGCAGCTTGGACCCCCGACGACAGGGATCGGGAAACACCATATATTTT. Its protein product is CASSLDPRRQGSGNTIYF.

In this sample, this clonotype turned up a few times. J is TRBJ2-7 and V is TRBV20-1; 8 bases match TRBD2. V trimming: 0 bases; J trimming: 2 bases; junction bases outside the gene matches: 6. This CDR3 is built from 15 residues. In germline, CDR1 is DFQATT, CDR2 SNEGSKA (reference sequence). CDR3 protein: CSARDYTLAAYEQYF. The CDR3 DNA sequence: TGCAGTGCTAGAGATTATACACTAGCGGCCTACGAGCAGTACTTC.

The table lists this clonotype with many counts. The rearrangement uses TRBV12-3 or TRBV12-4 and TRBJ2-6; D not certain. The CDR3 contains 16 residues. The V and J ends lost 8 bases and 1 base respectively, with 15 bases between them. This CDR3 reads CASSAVADSGANVLTF. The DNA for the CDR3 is TGTGCCAGCTCGGCCGTTGCCGATTCTGGGGCCAACGTCCTGACTTTC.

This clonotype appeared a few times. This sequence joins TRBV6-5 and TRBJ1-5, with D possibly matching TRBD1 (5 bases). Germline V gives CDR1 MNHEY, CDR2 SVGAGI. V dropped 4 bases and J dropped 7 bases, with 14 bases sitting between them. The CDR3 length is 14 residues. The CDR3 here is CASSSPGLNQPQHF. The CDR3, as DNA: TGTGCCAGCAGTTCGCCGGGACTTAACCAGCCCCAGCATTTT.

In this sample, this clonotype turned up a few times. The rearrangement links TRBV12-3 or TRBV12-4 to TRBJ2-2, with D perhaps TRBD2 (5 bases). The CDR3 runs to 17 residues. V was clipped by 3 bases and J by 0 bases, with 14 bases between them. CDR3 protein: CASSFRLAPTNTGELFF. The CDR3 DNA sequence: TGTGCCAGCAGTTTTCGGCTAGCACCGACGAACACCGGGGAGCTGTTTTTT.

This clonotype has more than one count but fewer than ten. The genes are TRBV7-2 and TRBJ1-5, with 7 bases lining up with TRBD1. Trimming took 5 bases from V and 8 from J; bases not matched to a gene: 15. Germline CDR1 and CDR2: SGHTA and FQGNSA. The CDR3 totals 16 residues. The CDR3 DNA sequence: TGTGCCAGCAGCCTTCGCGAAGGGGGCCCCGTGAAGCCCCAGCATTTT. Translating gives CASSLREGGPVKPQHF.

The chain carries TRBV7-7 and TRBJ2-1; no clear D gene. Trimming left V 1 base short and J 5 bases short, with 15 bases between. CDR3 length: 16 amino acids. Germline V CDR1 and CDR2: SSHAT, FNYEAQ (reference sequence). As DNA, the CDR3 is TGTGCCAGCAGCTTAGGAGGCGTTGGGCGGCACAATGAGCAGTTCTTC. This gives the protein CASSLGGVGRHNEQFF.

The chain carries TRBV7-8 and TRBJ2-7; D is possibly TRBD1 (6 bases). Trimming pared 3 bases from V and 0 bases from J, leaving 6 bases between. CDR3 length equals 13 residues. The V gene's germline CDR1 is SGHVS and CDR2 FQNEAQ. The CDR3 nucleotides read TGTGCCAGCAGCTTGGGACACTCCTACGAGCAGTACTTC. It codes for CASSLGHSYEQYF.

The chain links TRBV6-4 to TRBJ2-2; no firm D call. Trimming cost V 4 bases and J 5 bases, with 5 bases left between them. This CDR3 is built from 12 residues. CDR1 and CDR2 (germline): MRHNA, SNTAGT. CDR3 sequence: CASSVGTGELFF. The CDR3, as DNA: TGTGCCAGCAGTGTGGGGACCGGGGAGCTGTTTTTT.